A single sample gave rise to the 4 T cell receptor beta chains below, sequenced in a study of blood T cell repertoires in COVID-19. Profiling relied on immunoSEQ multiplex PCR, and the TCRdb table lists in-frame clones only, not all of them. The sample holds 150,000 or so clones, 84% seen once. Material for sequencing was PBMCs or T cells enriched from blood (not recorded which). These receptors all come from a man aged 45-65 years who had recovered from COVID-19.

CDR3 region: CASSWTGPNQPQHF. The CDR3 nucleotides read TGTGCCAGTAGTTGGACAGGGCCAAATCAGCCCCAGCATTTT. The J gene is TRBJ1-5, the V gene TRBV19; 8 nucleotides line up with TRBD1. CDR3 length equals 14 residues. Germline V gene lookup returns CDR1 LNHDA and CDR2 SQIVND (reference sequence). The ends lost 5 bases at V and 4 bases at J; junction bases unmatched: 4.

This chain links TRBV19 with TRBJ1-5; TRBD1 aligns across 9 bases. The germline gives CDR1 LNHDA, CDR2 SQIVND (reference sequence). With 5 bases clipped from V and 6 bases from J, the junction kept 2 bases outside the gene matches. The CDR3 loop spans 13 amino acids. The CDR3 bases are TGTGCCAGTAGTTTGACAGGGGGTCAGCCCCAGCATTTT. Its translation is CASSLTGGQPQHF.

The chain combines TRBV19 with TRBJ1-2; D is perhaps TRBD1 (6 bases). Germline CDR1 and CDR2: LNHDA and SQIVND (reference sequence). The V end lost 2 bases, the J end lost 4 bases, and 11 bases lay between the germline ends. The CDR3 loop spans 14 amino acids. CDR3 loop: CASSIRGMSYGYTF. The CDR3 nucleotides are TGTGCCAGTAGTATAAGGGGGATGAGCTATGGCTACACCTTC.

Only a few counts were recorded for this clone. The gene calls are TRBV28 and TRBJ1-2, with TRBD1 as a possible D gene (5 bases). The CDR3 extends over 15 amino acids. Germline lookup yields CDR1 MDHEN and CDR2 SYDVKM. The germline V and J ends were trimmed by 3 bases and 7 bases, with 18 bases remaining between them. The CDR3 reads CASSFFGGADFGYTF. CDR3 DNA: TGTGCCAGCAGTTTTTTTGGAGGGGCGGACTTTGGCTACACCTTC.